This T cell receptor beta chain was sequenced in a study of lung T cells in sarcoidosis with Löfgren's syndrome. Study-level results: Multiple Löfgren's syndrome patients reportedly shared TRAV12-1 and TRBV2 CDR3 motifs.

This clonotype was counted many times. Its antigen remains unidentified. This CDR3 has 13 residues. Germline assignment: CDR1 DFQATT and CDR2 SNEGSKA (reference sequence). Unmatched junction bases numbered 6, after V lost 4 bases and J lost 3 bases. In TCRdb, the reads were re-called with MiXCR into one record per CDR3 protein. The sample includes 55,000 to 80,000 distinct CDR3 sequences, about 20% of them seen just once. This chain joins TRBV20-1 and TRBJ2-7, with 7 bases fitting TRBD1. This clonotype was obtained from a human donor with sarcoidosis (Löfgren's syndrome or another form), or a control subject (not recorded which). Material for sequencing was CD4+ T cells from PBMCs. DNA for the CDR3: TGCAGTGCTAAGCCGACAGGGTTCTACGAGCAGTACGTC. Translating it yields CSAKPTGFYEQYV.